The rows below give T cell receptor beta chains drawn from one sample of a study of cytomegalovirus exposure and HLA in healthy donors. The assay was immunoSEQ multiplex PCR, and TCRdb's table has in-frame clones only and misses some. The sample includes some 140,000 clones, about 87% seen only once; the top ten take around 5.5%. Sample: PBMCs. The receptor set was obtained from a woman aged 25 to 39 in good health and CMV-seronegative. Each CDR3 is given with its conserved first and last residue. A D gene is named only where the DNA matches it firmly. The size field is filled for only some rows; it gives once, few, many or a size class.

abundance	v_gene	d_gene	j_gene	CDR3nt	CDR3aa
-	TRBV5-1	TRBD2	TRBJ2-3	TGCGCCAGCAGCCCTAGACTAGCGATGGATACGCAGTATTTT	CASSPRLAMDTQYF
once	TRBV13	TRBD1	TRBJ1-2	TGTGCCAGCAGCCTAGGGACAGGGGGCGACGGGAGGAGGGGCTACACCTTC	CASSLGTGGDGRRGYTF
once	TRBV6-5	-	TRBJ2-7	TGTGCCAGCAGTTACCAGAAACAGGGTTACGAGCAGTACTTC	CASSYQKQGYEQYF
-	TRBV27	TRBD2	TRBJ2-5	TGTGCCAGCAGCCACCTGGTAGCGGGGGAAGAGACCCAGTACTTC	CASSHLVAGEETQYF
once	TRBV6-5	-	TRBJ1-1	TGTGCCAGCAGAAAACAGGGGAACACTGAAGCTTTCTTT	CASRKQGNTEAFF
-	TRBV10-2	-	TRBJ1-2	TGCGCCAGCACCGCCTACTCCAGCGCTGTCAACTATGGCTACACCTTC	CASTAYSSAVNYGYTF
-	TRBV6-5	-	TRBJ2-1	TGTGCCAGCAGTTACGGGGCTAGCGTATACAATGAGCAGTTCTTC	CASSYGASVYNEQFF
-	TRBV7-9	-	TRBJ2-3	TGTGCCAGCAGCTTAGGGGGACTCCCTGGGGGATTCACAGATACGCAGTATTTT	CASSLGGLPGGFTDTQYF
-	TRBV7-3	TRBD1	TRBJ2-5	TGTGCCAGCAGCTTAAGGGACAGAGAGACCCAGTACTTC	CASSLRDRETQYF
-	TRBV9	-	TRBJ2-7	TGTGCCAGCAGCGTAGGAGGGAACGAGCAGTACTTC	CASSVGGNEQYF
-	TRBV4-1	TRBD1	TRBJ1-5	TGCGCCAGCAGCCAAGATGGACAGGGGGTTCAGCCCCAGCATTTT	CASSQDGQGVQPQHF
once	TRBV5-1	-	TRBJ1-1	TGCGCCAGCAGCGCCATCAGGGTGAACACTGAAGCTTTCTTT	CASSAIRVNTEAFF
-	TRBV7-2	-	TRBJ2-6	TGTGCCAGCAGCTCACCTAACTCTGGGGCCAACGTCCTGACTTTC	CASSSPNSGANVLTF
-	TRBV28	TRBD1	TRBJ2-5	TGTGCCAGCAGTTTATCTCGACAGGGTGTCGAGACCCAGTACTTC	CASSLSRQGVETQYF
-	TRBV10-3	-	TRBJ1-2	TGTGCCATCAGTGACCACAGGGTCGGCTACACCTTC	CAISDHRVGYTF
-	TRBV18	TRBD2	TRBJ2-7	TGTGCCAGCTCACCGTCTAGCGGGGGCAAGCAGTACTTC	CASSPSSGGKQYF
-	TRBV19	-	TRBJ2-3	TGTGCCTCGGGACTTCTTGGGGATACGCAGTATTTT	CASGLLGDTQYF
-	TRBV2	TRBD2	TRBJ2-1	TGTGCCAGCAGACAACTAGCGGGGGACTACAATGAGCAGTTCTTC	CASRQLAGDYNEQFF
-	TRBV7-6	-	TRBJ2-7	TGTGCCAGCAGCTTAGTACCGGGACTGACCCTACACGGGCCCTACGAGCAGTACTTC	CASSLVPGLTLHGPYEQYF
-	TRBV9	-	TRBJ1-1	TGTGCCAGCAGCGCCGGTCTGAACACTGAAGCTTTCTTT	CASSAGLNTEAFF
-	TRBV27	TRBD2	TRBJ2-2	TGTGCCAGCAGTTTAGCGGGGGTCGCCGGGGAGCTGTTTTTT	CASSLAGVAGELFF
-	TRBV28	TRBD1	TRBJ2-3	TGTGCCAGCAGTCCCGGGCCGGGACAGGGGACGGATACGCAGTATTTT	CASSPGPGQGTDTQYF
once	TRBV4-3	-	TRBJ2-5	TGCGCCAGCAGCCAAGATCTATTCGGCGGGCCCCGCCAAGAGACCCAGTACTTC	CASSQDLFGGPRQETQYF
-	TRBV2	-	TRBJ2-4	TGTGCCAGCAGTGAAGTTTCGAGGTCTTTTTACTTC	CASSEVSRSFYF
-	TRBV2	-	TRBJ2-1	TGTGCCAGCAGTGAAAGGCTAGCAGCCTACAATGAGCAGTTCTTC	CASSERLAAYNEQFF
-	TRBV4-2	-	TRBJ2-3	TGTGCCAGCAGCCAAGCGGGTGTGGACACAGATACGCAGTATTTT	CASSQAGVDTDTQYF
-	TRBV11-3	TRBD2	TRBJ2-1	TGTGCCAGCAGCGCCGGGACTAGCGTTGGAAATGAGCAGTTCTTC	CASSAGTSVGNEQFF
-	TRBV2	TRBD1	TRBJ2-2	TGTGCCAGCTCATGGGCACGGACAGGGCGAACCGGGGAGCTGTTTTTT	CASSWARTGRTGELFF
-	TRBV6-5	-	TRBJ2-2	TGTGCCAGCACGGCCGGGACACCCGGAACCGGGGAGCTGTTTTTT	CASTAGTPGTGELFF
few	TRBV28	-	TRBJ2-1	TGTGCCAGCAGTTTACAGGAGGGCAATGAGCAGTTCTTC	CASSLQEGNEQFF
-	TRBV14	-	TRBJ2-1	TGTGCCAGCAGCCCGGAGAGGAGCTCCTACAATGAGCAGTTCTTC	CASSPERSSYNEQFF
-	TRBV7-9	-	TRBJ1-2	TGTGCCAGCAGCTTAGATGATTATCGGAACAGCCCTAACTATGGCTACACCTTC	CASSLDDYRNSPNYGYTF
once	TRBV5-8	TRBD2	TRBJ2-1	TGTGCCAGCAGCTTGGGACTAGCGGGAGACAATGAGCAGTTCTTC	CASSLGLAGDNEQFF
-	TRBV30	TRBD1	TRBJ2-2	TGTGCCTGGACCCCGGGACAGGGATTTAACGGGGAGCTGTTTTTT	CAWTPGQGFNGELFF
few	TRBV18	TRBD1	TRBJ1-1	TGTGCCAGCTCAAGCCGGGACAGGGACACTGAAGCTTTCTTT	CASSSRDRDTEAFF
-	TRBV6-5	TRBD2	TRBJ2-1	TGTGCCAGCAGTCACTGGACTAGTCGGACCAATGAGCAGTTCTTC	CASSHWTSRTNEQFF
-	TRBV27	-	TRBJ1-5	TGTGCCAGCAGTTTAAGGGAGCCGGCTGATCAGCCCCAGCATTTT	CASSLREPADQPQHF
-	TRBV5-4	-	TRBJ2-7	TGTGCCAGCAGCTTAGGAGACCCCTACGAGCAGTACTTC	CASSLGDPYEQYF
-	TRBV7-9	TRBD1	TRBJ2-7	TGTGCCAGCAGCTCGGACAGGACAAGCTCCTACGAGCAGTACTTC	CASSSDRTSSYEQYF
few	TRBV4-1	-	TRBJ1-1	TGCGCCAGCAGCCAAGTGGGGCAGGCGAGGGGGGCTTTCTTT	CASSQVGQARGAFF